A selection of T cell receptor beta chains follows, all from one sample in a study of blood T cell repertoires in COVID-19. Sequencing was performed with immunoSEQ multiplex PCR; in TCRdb, only in-frame clones are kept and a portion is missing. This sample has 55,000 to 65,000 clones, with about 90% found just once. Specimen: peripheral blood. These receptors were collected from a man aged 80 or over in a cohort sampled during active COVID-19. The CDR3 runs from the conserved cysteine through the conserved F or W. A D gene is named only where the DNA matches it firmly. Not every row has a clone size; where given, it reads once, few, many or a size class.

>TRBJ2-3|TRBV6-5|NA|NA
TGTGCCAGCAGTTCCTTACAGGGTGCTAGCACAGATACGCAGTATTTT
CASSSLQGASTDTQYF
>TRBJ2-1|TRBV19|many|TRBD2
TGTGCCTCATCCAGCGGGAGAGTCTACAATGAGCAGTTCTTC
CASSSGRVYNEQFF
>TRBJ2-2|TRBV6-1|NA|NA
TGTGCCAGCAGTGAGGGCAACTGGGCCGGGGAGCTGTTTTTT
CASSEGNWAGELFF
>TRBJ2-1|TRBV5-4|NA|NA
TGTGCCAGCAGCCAGGGGCAGGGGATCTCCTACAATGAGCAGTTCTTC
CASSQGQGISYNEQFF
>TRBJ2-1|TRBV18|NA|NA
TGTGCCAGCTCACCAGCAGGTACCTACAATGAGCAGTTCTTC
CASSPAGTYNEQFF
>TRBJ2-3|TRBV18|NA|TRBD2
TGTGCCAGCTCACCCTATAGCGGGAGGTTTAGCACAGATACGCAGTATTTT
CASSPYSGRFSTDTQYF
>TRBJ2-1|TRBV5-1|NA|NA
TGCGCCAGCAGCCCCGGGACATACAATGAGCAGTTCTTC
CASSPGTYNEQFF
>TRBJ2-7|TRBV9|NA|TRBD1
TGTGCCAGCAGCACGGGACAGGGCTACGAGCAGTACTTC
CASSTGQGYEQYF
>TRBJ2-1|TRBV14|NA|TRBD2
TGTGCCAGCAGCCAACCGGGACTAGCCTTTCACAATGAGCAGTTCTTC
CASSQPGLAFHNEQFF
>TRBJ2-2|TRBV18|NA|NA
TGTGCCAGCTCACAAGCTACAGGGACCGGGGAGCTGTTTTTT
CASSQATGTGELFF
>TRBJ2-7|TRBV12-3/TRBV12-4|NA|NA
TGTGCCAGCAGTTTAGCGGGGGGCTACGAGCAGTACTTC
CASSLAGGYEQYF
>TRBJ1-5|TRBV19|NA|NA
TGTGCCAGTAGGAAGGGACACAGCAATCAGCCCCAGCATTTT
CASRKGHSNQPQHF
>TRBJ2-2|TRBV5-4|few|TRBD1
TGTGCCAGCAGCTACTCGGGGACAGACACCGGGGAGCTGTTTTTT
CASSYSGTDTGELFF
>TRBJ2-2|TRBV6-2/TRBV6-3|NA|NA
TGTGCCAGCAGCAAGGGACAACCGAACACCGGGGAGCTGTTTTTT
CASSKGQPNTGELFF
>TRBJ2-3|TRBV5-1|NA|TRBD1
TGCGCCAGCAGCGTGCAGGGGGCGTCAAGCACAGATACGCAGTATTTT
CASSVQGASSTDTQYF
>TRBJ1-2|TRBV3-1/TRBV3-2|NA|NA
TGTGCCAGCAGCCCTCTCGTGGATGGCAGGGGCTATGGCTACACCTTC
CASSPLVDGRGYGYTF
>TRBJ1-2|TRBV4-2|NA|NA
TGTGCCAGCAGCCCCGGACACCTTCTTAATGGCTACACCTTC
CASSPGHLLNGYTF
>TRBJ2-3|TRBV5-1|NA|TRBD2
TGCGCCAGCAGCAGTGAGCGGGGGACTAGCACAGATACGCAGTATTTT
CASSSERGTSTDTQYF
>TRBJ1-5|TRBV30|NA|TRBD1
TGTGCCTGGAGTGTGTTGACCGGGACAGGGGTTGGACAGCCCCAGCATTTT
CAWSVLTGTGVGQPQHF
>TRBJ2-7|TRBV7-8|NA|NA
TGTGCCAGCAGCCCTTCGACAGTCCCCCCCGGGGAGCAGTACTTC
CASSPSTVPPGEQYF
>TRBJ2-7|TRBV6-5|few|TRBD1
TGTGCCAGCAGTTCCCAGACAGGGGCCGGGTACGAGCAGTACTTC
CASSSQTGAGYEQYF
>TRBJ2-5|TRBV7-9|NA|TRBD1
TGTGCCAGCAGCTTACCAGGGGGCCAGCGTGAGACCCAGTACTTC
CASSLPGGQRETQYF
>TRBJ2-6|TRBV23-1|NA|TRBD1
TGCGCCAGCAGTCGACCCGGACAGGGGAAAGATTCTGGGGCCAACGTCCTGACTTTC
CASSRPGQGKDSGANVLTF
>TRBJ2-3|TRBV30|NA|TRBD1
TGTGCCTGGACACTAAAGGACAGGGTTGGAGATACGCAGTATTTT
CAWTLKDRVGDTQYF
>TRBJ1-6|TRBV25-1|NA|TRBD1
TGTGCCAGCAGTGAAATCCAGGGGGCTAATTCACCCCTCCACTTT
CASSEIQGANSPLHF
>TRBJ2-1|TRBV2|NA|NA
TGTGCCAGCAGCGACTCGAGCTCCTACAATGAGCAGTTCTTC
CASSDSSSYNEQFF
>TRBJ2-5|TRBV10-1|NA|TRBD2
TGCGCCAGCAGTGAGTCCCGGACTAGCGGGGTGAAGACCCAGTACTTC
CASSESRTSGVKTQYF
>TRBJ2-7|TRBV27|few|NA
TGTGCCAGCAGGGCGGCGGGGACTTACGAGCAGTACTTC
CASRAAGTYEQYF
>TRBJ1-2|TRBV7-9|NA|TRBD1
TGTGCCAGCAGCTTAGGACAGGGGGCGGAAGGCTACACCTTC
CASSLGQGAEGYTF
>TRBJ1-5|TRBV6-5|few|TRBD1
TGTGCCAGCAGTCCAACAGGACAGGGTAATCAGCCCCAGCATTTT
CASSPTGQGNQPQHF
>TRBJ1-1|TRBV29-1|NA|NA
TGCAGCGTTGTAAAGGACAGACTCGAAGCTTTCTTT
CSVVKDRLEAFF
>TRBJ2-1|TRBV7-2|NA|TRBD1
TGTGCCAGCAGAAGGGACAGTTCATACAATGAGCAGTTCTTC
CASRRDSSYNEQFF
>TRBJ2-1|TRBV2|NA|TRBD2
TGTGCCAGCAGTCCCGGGACTAGCTTCTACAATGAGCAGTTCTTC
CASSPGTSFYNEQFF